The clone carrying this T cell receptor beta chain came up many times. The junction had 8 bases not matched to a gene; V was cut back by 4 bases and J by 3 bases. The CDR3 is 16 residues long. From germline, CDR1 is SEHNR and CDR2 FQNEAQ (reference sequence). TCRdb redid the calling of the RT-PCR reads with MiXCR, one entry per CDR3 protein. The repertoire holds almost 700,000 distinct CDR3 sequences, with 13% to 15% as singletons. This chain connects TRBV7-9 to TRBJ1-5, with 8 bases fitting TRBD1. Source material: memory CD4+ T cells from blood. This clonotype was sampled from a female donor in good health, serving as a healthy control. CDR3 DNA sequence: TGTGCCAGCAGCTCCGGGCCAGGGGGCGACAATCAGCCCCAGCATTTT. Translation gives CASSSGPGGDNQPQHF.